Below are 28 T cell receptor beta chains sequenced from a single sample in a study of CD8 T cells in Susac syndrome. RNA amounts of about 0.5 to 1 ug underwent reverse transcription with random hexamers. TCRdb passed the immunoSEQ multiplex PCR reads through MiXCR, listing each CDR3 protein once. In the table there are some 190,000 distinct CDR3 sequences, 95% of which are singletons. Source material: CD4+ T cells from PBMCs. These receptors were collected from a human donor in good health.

The CDR3 DNA reads as TGTGCCAGCAGTGAACCCGGGATCGGGGGCGAGCAGTACGTC. It codes for CASSEPGIGGEQYV. The rearrangement joins TRBV25-1 to TRBJ2-7; D might be TRBD2 (6 bases). The CDR3 consists of 14 residues. CDR1 and CDR2 from the germline V gene are MGHDK and SYGVNS. Trimming stripped 2 bases from V and 6 bases from J, with 14 bases between.

For the CDR3, the DNA is TGTGCCAGCAGCGGCAGATTGGTTCAGAGTGTTGAAGCTTTCTTT. Its translation is CASSGRLVQSVEAFF. The chain recombines TRBV7-2 with TRBJ1-1; D uncertain. In germline, CDR1 is SGHTA, CDR2 FQGNSA. Trimming pared 5 bases from V and 7 bases from J, leaving 20 bases between. The CDR3 length is 15 residues.

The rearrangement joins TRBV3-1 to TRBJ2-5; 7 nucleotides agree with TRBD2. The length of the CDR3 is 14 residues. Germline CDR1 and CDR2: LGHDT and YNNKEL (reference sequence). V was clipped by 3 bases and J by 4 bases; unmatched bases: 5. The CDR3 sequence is CASSQRGLSETQYF. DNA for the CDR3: TGTGCCAGCAGCCAGCGGGGGTTGTCAGAGACCCAGTACTTC.

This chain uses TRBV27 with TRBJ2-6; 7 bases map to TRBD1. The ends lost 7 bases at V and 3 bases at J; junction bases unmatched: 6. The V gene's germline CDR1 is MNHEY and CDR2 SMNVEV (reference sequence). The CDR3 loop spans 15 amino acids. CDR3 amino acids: CASTQTGIGANVLTF. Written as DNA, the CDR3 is TGTGCCAGCACCCAGACAGGGATTGGGGCCAACGTCCTGACTTTC. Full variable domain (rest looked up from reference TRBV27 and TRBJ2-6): EAQVTQNPRYLITVTGKKLTVTCSQNMNHEYMSWYRQDPGLGLRQIYYSMNVEVTDKGDVPEGYKVSRKEKRNFPLILESPSPNQTSLYFCASTQTGIGANVLTFGAGSRLTVL.

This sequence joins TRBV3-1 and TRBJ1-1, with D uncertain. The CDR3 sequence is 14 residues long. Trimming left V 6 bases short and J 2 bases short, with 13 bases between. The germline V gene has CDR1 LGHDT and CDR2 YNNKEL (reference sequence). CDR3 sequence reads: CASSRAADNTEAFF. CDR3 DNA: TGTGCCAGCAGTCGGGCCGCAGATAACACTGAAGCTTTCTTT.

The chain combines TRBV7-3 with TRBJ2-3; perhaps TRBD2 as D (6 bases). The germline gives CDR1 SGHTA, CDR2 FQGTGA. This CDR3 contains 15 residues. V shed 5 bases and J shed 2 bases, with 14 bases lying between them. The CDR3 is CASSPPPSDTDTQYF. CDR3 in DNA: TGTGCCAGCAGCCCCCCGCCTAGCGACACAGATACGCAGTATTTT.

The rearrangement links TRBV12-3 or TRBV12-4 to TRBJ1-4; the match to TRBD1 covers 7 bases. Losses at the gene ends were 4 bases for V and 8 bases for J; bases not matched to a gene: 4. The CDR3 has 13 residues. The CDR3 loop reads CASSWTGGEKLFF. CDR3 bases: TGTGCCAGCAGTTGGACAGGAGGGGAAAAACTGTTTTTT.

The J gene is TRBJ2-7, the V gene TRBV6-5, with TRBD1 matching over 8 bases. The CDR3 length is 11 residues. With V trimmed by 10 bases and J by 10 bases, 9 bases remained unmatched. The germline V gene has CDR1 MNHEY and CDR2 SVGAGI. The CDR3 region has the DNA TGTGCCACAAACAGGGGGTCCGAACAGTACTTC. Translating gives CATNRGSEQYF.

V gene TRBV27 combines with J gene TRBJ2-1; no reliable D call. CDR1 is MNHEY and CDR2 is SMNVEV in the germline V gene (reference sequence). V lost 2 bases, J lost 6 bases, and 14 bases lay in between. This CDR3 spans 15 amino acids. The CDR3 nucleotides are TGTGCCAGCAGTTTAGGGCTAGGGCCTGGCAATGAGCAGTTCTTC. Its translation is CASSLGLGPGNEQFF.

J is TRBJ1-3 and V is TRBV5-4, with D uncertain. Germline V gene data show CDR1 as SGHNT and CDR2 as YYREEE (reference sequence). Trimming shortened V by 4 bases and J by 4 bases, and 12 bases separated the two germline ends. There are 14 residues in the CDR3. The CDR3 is CASSEDGGGNTIYF. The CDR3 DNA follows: TGTGCCAGCAGCGAAGACGGAGGGGGAAACACCATATATTTT.

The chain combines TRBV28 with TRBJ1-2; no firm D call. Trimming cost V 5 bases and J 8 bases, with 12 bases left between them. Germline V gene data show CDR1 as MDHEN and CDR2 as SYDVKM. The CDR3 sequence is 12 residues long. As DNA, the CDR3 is TGTGCCAGCAGTCCTCCTACCCTCGGCTACACCTTC. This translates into CASSPPTLGYTF.

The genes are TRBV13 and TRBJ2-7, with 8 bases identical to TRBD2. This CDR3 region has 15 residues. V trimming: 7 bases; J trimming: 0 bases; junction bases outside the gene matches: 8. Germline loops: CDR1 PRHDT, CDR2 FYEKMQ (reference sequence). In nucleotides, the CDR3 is TGTGCCAGCACCTCGCGGCTAGCGGGCTCCTACGAGCAGTACTTC. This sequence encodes CASTSRLAGSYEQYF. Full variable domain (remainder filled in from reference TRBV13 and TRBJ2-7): AAGVIQSPRHLIKEKRETATLKCYPIPRHDTVYWYQQGPGQDPQFLISFYEKMQSDKGSIPDRFSAQQFSDYHSELNMSSLELGDSALYFCASTSRLAGSYEQYFGPGTRLTVT.

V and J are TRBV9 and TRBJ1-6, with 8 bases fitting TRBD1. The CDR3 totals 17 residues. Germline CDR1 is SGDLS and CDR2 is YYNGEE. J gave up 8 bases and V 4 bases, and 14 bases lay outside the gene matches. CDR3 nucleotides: TGTGCCAGCAGCACCCGACCTGGACAGGGAGGGGATTCACCCCTCCACTTT. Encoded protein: CASSTRPGQGGDSPLHF.

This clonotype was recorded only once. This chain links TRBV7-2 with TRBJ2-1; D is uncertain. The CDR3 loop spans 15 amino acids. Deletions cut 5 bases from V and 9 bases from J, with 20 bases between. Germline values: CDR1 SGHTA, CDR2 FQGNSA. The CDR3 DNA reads TGTGCCAGCAGCGCTCATGGCGGCGGAAGAGGTGAGCAGTTCTTC. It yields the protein CASSAHGGGRGEQFF.

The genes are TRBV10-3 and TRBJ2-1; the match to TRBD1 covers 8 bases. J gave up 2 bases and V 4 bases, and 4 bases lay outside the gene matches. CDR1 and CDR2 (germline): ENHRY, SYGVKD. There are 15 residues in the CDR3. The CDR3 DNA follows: TGTGCCATCAGTGTCGGACAGGGCGCCTACAATGAGCAGTTCTTC. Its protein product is CAISVGQGAYNEQFF.

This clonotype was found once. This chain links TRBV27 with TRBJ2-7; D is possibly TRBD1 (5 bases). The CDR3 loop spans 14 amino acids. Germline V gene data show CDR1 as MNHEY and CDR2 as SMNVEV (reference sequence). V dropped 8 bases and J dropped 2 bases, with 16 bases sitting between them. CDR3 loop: CASHQGATPYEQYV. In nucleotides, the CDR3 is TGTGCCAGCCACCAGGGCGCTACCCCCTACGAGCAGTACGTC.

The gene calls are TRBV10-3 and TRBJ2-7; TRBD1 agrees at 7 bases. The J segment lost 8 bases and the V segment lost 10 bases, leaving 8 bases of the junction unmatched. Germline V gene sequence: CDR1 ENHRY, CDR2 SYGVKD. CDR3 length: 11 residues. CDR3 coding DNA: TGTGCCAAAGAAGACAGGGCACAGCAGTACGTC. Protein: CAKEDRAQQYV.

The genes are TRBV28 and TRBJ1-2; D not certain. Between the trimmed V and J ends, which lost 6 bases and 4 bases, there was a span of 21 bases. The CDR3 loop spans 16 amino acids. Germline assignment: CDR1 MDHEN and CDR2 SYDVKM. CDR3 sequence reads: CASRPPLGQPTYGYTF. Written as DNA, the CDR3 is TGTGCCAGCAGGCCACCGTTAGGGCAGCCCACCTATGGCTACACCTTC.

Here the CDR3 reads CSASPRTGNTEAFF. The CDR3 region has the DNA TGCAGTGCTAGTCCCCGGACAGGGAACACTGAAGCTTTCTTT. V and J are TRBV20-1 and TRBJ1-1, with 7 bases lining up with TRBD1. The CDR3 runs 14 residues. The germline CDR1 and CDR2 sequences are DFQATT and SNEGSKA (reference sequence). Trimming cost V 3 bases and J 1 base; bases outside gene matches: 5.

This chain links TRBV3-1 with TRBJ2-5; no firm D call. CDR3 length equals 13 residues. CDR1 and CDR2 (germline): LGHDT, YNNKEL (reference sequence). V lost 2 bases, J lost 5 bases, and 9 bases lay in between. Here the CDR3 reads CASSQQSGETQYF. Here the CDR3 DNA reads TGTGCCAGCAGCCAACAGTCCGGGGAGACCCAGTACTTC.

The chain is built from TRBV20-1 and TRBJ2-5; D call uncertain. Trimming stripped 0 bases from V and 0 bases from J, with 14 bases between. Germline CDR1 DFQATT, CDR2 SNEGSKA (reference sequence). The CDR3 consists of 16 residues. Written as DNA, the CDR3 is TGCAGTGCTAGAGATCGGTCCTCACTGAACCAAGAGACCCAGTACTTC. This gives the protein CSARDRSSLNQETQYF.

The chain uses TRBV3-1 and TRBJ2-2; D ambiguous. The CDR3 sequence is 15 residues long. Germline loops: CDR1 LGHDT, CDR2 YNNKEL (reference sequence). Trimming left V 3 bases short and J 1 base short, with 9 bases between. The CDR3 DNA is TGTGCCAGCAGCCACCGTCTCCTGAACACCGGGGAGCTGTTTTTT. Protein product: CASSHRLLNTGELFF.

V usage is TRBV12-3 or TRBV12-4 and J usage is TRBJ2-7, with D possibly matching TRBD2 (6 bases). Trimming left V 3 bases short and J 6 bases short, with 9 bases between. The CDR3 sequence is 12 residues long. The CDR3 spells CASSFLRGEQYF. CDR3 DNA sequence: TGTGCCAGCAGTTTCCTGCGGGGCGAGCAGTACTTC.

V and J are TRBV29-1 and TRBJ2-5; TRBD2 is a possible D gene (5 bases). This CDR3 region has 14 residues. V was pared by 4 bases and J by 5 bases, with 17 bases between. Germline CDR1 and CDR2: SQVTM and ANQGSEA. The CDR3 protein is CSVVPSFIGETQYF. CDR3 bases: TGCAGCGTTGTGCCTAGCTTTATCGGGGAGACCCAGTACTTC.

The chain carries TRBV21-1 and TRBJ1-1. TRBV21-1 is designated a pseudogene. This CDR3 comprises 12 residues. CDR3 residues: CASSDRNTEAFF. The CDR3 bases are TGTGCCAGCAGCGACCGGAACACTGAAGCTTTCTTT.

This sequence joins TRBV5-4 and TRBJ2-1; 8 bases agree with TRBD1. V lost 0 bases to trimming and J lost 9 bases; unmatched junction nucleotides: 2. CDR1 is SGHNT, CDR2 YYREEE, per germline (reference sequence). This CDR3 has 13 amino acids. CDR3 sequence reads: CASSLAQGGEQFF. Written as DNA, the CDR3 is TGTGCCAGCAGCTTGGCACAGGGGGGTGAGCAGTTCTTC.

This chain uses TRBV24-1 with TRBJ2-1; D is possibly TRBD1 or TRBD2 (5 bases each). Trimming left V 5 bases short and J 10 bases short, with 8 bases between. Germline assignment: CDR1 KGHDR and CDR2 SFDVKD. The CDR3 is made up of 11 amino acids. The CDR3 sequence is CATSVRDEQFF. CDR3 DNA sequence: TGTGCCACCAGTGTCAGGGACGAGCAGTTCTTC.

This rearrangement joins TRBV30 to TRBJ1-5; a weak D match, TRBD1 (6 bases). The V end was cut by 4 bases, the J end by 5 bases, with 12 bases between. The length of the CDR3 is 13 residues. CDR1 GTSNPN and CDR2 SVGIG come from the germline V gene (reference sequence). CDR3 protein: CAWKDSRDQPQHF. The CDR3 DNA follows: TGTGCCTGGAAGGACAGTCGGGATCAGCCCCAGCATTTT.